Reported below is one T cell receptor (beta chain). TCRdb's copy holds only in-frame clones and misses some; the assay was immunoSEQ multiplex PCR. Among fewer than 90,000 clones, around 80% were seen once, and the ten largest hold around 3.2%. Stage II-IVA oral cavity squamous cell carcinoma was new and untreated by systemic or radiation therapy. The CDR3 covers 15 residues. Germline loops: CDR1 SNHLY, CDR2 FYNNEI. V dropped 2 bases and J dropped 8; count of bases not matched to a gene: 10. This sample is part of a study of neoadjuvant anti-PD-1 for oral cavity cancer. The chain links TRBV2 to TRBJ1-2; 8 nucleotides align to TRBD1. The clonotype comes from a person aged 40 to 85 with oral cavity squamous cell carcinoma. This specimen was PBMCs, taken before nivolumab (anti-PD-1) treatment. The CDR3 is CASSEQGALSGGYTF. The CDR3 nucleotides read TGTGCCAGCAGTGAACAGGGGGCCCTCTCTGGGGGCTACACCTTC.